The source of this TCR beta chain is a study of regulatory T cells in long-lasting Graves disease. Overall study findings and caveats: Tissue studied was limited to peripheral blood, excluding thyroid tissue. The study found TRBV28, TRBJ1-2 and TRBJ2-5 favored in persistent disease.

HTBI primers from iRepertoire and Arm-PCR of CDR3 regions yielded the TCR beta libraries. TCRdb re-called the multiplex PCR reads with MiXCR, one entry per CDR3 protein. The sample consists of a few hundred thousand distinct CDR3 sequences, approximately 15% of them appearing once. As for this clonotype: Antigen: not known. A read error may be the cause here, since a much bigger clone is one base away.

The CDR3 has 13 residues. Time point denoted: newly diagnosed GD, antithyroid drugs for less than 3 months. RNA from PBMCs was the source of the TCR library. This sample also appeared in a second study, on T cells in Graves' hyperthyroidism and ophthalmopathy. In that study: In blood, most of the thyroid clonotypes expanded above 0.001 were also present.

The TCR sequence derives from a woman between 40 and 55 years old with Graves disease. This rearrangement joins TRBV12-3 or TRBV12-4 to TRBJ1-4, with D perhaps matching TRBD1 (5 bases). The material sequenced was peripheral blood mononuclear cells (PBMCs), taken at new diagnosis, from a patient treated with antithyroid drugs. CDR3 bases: TGTGCCAGCAGTTTTAGGGGTGCTGAAAAACTGTCTTTT. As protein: CASSFRGAEKLSF.